This entry is about one T cell receptor (beta chain). Antigen: not known. The CDR3 runs 14 residues. Germline V gene data show CDR1 as MNHNS and CDR2 as SASEGT. The V end lost 6 bases, the J end lost 4 bases, and 16 bases lay between the germline ends. These data come from a study of beta chain features in type 1 diabetes. Via CD45RO/CCR7/CD25/CD127/CD95/CD27, cells of the CD4+ naive, central memory, regulatory and stem cell-like memory subsets were sorted. Isolated RNA was reverse transcribed in full, so expressed TCRB transcripts were sequenced. Produced via immunoSEQ multiplex PCR; TCRdb's table is partial and in-frame only. The repertoire includes 250,000 to 350,000 clones, 13% to 15% of them detected once, and around 7% sits in the top ten. Broader study findings: Naive, central memory and Treg TCRB repertoires seemed to resemble each other more closely in patients than they did in healthy donors.

This TCR was recovered from a man aged 25-45 years in good health. J is TRBJ2-7 and V is TRBV6-1; D is perhaps TRBD1 (5 bases). Sequenced input: central memory CD4+ T cells from blood. CDR3 nucleotide sequence: TGTGCCAGCAGAAAGACAGTGCTGGGGTACGAGCAGTACTTC. It yields the protein CASRKTVLGYEQYF.